The present T cell receptor (beta chain) was sequenced within a study of T cell responses to AZD1222 COVID-19 vaccine. J was trimmed by 7 bases and V by 5 bases; bases with no gene match: 7. CDR3 length equals 13 residues. The germline V gene has CDR1 MNHEY and CDR2 SVGAGI. Concerning this clone itself: Its specificity is unknown.

Produced via immunoSEQ multiplex PCR; TCRdb's table is partial and in-frame only. The sample yields 140,000 to 150,000 clones, about 86% seen once. General study results and limits: Dominant CD4 TCR responses targeted spike regions 160-218 and 743-854. The sample set comprised mostly white British donors with more females, and clonal diversity was possibly underestimated. Only five to seven AZD1222 recipients tested seropositive at baseline.

The receptor was isolated from an adult who received the AZD1222 COVID-19 vaccine. Sample: peripheral blood, taken 28 days after the second AZD1222 dose. V gene TRBV6-5 combines with J gene TRBJ1-2; 7 nucleotides agree with TRBD1. The CDR3 nucleotides are TGTGCCAGCAGTAAAACAGGGGATCGTGGCTACACCTTC. Its translation is CASSKTGDRGYTF.